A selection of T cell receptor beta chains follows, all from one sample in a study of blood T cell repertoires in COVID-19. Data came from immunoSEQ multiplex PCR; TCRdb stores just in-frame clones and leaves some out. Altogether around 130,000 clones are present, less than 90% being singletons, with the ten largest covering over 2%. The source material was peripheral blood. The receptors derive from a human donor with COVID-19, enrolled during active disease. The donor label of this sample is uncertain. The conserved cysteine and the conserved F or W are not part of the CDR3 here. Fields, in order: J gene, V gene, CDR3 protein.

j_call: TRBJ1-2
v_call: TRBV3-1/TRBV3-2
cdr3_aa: ASSQDPGGALYGYT

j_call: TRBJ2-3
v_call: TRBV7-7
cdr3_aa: ASSLGLSYTDTQY

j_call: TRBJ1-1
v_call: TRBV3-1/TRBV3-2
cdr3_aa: ASSQVGGAKAF

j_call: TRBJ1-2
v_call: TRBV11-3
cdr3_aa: ASSRQGGAADYGYT

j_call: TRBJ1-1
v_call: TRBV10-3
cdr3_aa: AIRLRGDTEAF

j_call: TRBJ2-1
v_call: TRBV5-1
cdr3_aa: ASSLGLAGGNEQF

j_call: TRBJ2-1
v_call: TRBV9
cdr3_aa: ASTSRLAAGNEQF

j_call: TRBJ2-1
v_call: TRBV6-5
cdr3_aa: ASSRPTGYNEQF

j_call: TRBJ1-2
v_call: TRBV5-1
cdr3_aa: ASSLAQGRGGYT

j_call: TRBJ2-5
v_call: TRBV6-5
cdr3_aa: ASSFDRGTETQY

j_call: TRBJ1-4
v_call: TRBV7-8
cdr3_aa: ASSLIGTENEKLF

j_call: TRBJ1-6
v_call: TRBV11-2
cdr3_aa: ASSLTTDNSPLH

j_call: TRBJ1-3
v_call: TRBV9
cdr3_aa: ASSKRATGSGNTIY

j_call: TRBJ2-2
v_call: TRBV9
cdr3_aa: ASSVGRTGELF

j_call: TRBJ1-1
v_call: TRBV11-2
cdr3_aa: ASSRWTGAVMNTEAF

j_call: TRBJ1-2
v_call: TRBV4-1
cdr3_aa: ASSLTPDRAGYT

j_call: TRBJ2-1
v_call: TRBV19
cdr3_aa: ASSPRTGLSSYNEQF

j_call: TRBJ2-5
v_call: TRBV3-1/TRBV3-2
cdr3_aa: ASSRRLAGLRETQY

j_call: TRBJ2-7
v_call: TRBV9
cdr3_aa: ASSVGTGGEQY

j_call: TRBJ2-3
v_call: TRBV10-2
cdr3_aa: ASSRGGPDTQY

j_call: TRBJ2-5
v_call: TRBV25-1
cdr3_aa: ASTPGLAPKETQY

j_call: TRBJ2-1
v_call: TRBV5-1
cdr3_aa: ASSLEAADVGQF

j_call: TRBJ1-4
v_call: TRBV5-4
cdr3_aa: ASSLATGEREKLF

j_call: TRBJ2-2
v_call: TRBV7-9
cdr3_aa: ASAFSGGFDTGELF

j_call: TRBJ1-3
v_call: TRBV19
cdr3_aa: ASSIPGTGDTIY

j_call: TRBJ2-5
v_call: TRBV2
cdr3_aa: ASSGEETQY

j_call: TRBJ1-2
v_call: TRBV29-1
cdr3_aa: SVQGDNYGYT

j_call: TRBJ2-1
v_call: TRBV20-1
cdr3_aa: SADRGGEQF

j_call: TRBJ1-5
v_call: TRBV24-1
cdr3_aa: ATSDSQGPSLQPQH

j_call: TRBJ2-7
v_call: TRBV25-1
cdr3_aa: ASSDWTGLYEQY

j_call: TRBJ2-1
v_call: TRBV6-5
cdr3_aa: AHRASGDNEQF

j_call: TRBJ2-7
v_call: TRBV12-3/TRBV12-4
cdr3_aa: ASTAHRDNPY

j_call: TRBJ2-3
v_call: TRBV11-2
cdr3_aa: ASSPMTSTDTQY

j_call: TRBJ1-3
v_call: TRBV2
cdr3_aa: ASSPTGAGNTIY

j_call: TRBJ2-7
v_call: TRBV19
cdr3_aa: ASSIGQGQTYEQY

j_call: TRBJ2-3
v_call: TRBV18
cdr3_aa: ASSPRDRALGDTQY

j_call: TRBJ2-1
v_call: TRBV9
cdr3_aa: ASSVEIAGAYNEQF

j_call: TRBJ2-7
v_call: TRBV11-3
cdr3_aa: ASSPRTGTTYEQY

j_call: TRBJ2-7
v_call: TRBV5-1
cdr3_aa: ASSLSGSTYEQY

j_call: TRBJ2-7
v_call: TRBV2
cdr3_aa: ASSEAPGGAIYEQY

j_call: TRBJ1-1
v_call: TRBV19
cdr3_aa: ASSPRTGTHTEAF

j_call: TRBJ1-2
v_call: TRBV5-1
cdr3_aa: ASSSPGLGGYT

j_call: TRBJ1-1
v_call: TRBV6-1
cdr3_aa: ASSERQDTEAF

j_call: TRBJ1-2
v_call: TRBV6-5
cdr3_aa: ASSYSTRQGGGYT

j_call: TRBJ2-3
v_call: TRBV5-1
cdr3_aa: ASSPRGSGLAADTQY

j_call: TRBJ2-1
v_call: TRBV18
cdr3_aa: ASSLPGPGRGQF

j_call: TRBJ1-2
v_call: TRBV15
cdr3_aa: ATGTGYYGYT

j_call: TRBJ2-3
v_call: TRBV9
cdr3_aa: ASSASGAYTDTQY

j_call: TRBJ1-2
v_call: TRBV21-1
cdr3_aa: ASSRRRFGGDGYT

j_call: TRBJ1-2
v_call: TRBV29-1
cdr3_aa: SVGQPLNYGYT

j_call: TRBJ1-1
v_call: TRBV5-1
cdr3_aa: ASSFFRDRGTTEAF

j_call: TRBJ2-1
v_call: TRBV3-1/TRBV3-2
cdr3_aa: ASSQAGGALNNEQF

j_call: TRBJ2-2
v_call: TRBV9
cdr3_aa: ASSSLPPGTAGELF

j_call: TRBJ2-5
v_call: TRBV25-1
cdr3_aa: ASSEFGEGLEETQY

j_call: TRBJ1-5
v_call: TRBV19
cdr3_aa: ASSQGYSNQPQH

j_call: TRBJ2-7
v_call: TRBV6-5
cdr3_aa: ASSPWTSGEQY

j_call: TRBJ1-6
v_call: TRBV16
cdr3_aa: ASSQQGSGSSPLH

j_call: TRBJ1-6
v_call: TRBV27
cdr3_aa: ASSLTWQDNSPLH

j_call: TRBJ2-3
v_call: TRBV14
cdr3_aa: ASSHTGFVGTDTQY